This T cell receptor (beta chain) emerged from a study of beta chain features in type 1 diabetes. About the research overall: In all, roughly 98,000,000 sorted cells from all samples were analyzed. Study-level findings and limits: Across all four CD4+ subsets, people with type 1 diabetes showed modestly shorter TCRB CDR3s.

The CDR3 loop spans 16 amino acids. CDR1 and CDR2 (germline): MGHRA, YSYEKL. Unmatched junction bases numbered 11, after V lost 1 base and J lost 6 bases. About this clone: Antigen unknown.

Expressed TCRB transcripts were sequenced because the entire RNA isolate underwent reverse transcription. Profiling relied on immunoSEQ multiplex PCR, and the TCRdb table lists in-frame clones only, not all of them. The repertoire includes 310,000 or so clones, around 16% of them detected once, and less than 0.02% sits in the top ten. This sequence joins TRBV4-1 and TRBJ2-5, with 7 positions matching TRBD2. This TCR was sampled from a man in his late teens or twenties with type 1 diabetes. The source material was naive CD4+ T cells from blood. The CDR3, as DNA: TGCGCCAGCAGCCAAGTGTGGGCGGGAGTTTCCAAGACCCAGTACTTC. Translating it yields CASSQVWAGVSKTQYF.